This entry concerns a single T cell receptor beta chain. Its ends do not fully match the called genes, so a read error is possible. The data originate from a study of blood T cell repertoires in COVID-19. Looking at the study overall: Samples of COVID-19 (acute and convalescent) were obtained from the United States, Italy and Spain. T cells, B-cell-depleted T cells, or PBMCs provided the cDNA or gDNA that served as material.

Source study methods: Scientists estimated how many nucleated cells there were by amplifying reference gene primers. Clones were read by immunoSEQ multiplex PCR, and TCRdb kept only the in-frame ones, dropping some. V and J calls and clone size come straight from that table; D and trimming were deduced from the DNA. The sample carries approximately 170,000 clones, 74% recorded once. The CDR3 spans 11 residues. CDR1 MDHEN and CDR2 SYDVKM come from the germline V gene. What was sequenced was peripheral blood. The genes are TRBV28 and TRBJ2-3; tentatively, D is TRBD2 (5 bases). The TCR comes from an elderly woman with acute or convalescent COVID-19. CDR3 in amino acids: CASTSTNTQYF. The CDR3 nucleotides are TGTGCCAGCACTAGCACAAATACGCAGTATTTT.